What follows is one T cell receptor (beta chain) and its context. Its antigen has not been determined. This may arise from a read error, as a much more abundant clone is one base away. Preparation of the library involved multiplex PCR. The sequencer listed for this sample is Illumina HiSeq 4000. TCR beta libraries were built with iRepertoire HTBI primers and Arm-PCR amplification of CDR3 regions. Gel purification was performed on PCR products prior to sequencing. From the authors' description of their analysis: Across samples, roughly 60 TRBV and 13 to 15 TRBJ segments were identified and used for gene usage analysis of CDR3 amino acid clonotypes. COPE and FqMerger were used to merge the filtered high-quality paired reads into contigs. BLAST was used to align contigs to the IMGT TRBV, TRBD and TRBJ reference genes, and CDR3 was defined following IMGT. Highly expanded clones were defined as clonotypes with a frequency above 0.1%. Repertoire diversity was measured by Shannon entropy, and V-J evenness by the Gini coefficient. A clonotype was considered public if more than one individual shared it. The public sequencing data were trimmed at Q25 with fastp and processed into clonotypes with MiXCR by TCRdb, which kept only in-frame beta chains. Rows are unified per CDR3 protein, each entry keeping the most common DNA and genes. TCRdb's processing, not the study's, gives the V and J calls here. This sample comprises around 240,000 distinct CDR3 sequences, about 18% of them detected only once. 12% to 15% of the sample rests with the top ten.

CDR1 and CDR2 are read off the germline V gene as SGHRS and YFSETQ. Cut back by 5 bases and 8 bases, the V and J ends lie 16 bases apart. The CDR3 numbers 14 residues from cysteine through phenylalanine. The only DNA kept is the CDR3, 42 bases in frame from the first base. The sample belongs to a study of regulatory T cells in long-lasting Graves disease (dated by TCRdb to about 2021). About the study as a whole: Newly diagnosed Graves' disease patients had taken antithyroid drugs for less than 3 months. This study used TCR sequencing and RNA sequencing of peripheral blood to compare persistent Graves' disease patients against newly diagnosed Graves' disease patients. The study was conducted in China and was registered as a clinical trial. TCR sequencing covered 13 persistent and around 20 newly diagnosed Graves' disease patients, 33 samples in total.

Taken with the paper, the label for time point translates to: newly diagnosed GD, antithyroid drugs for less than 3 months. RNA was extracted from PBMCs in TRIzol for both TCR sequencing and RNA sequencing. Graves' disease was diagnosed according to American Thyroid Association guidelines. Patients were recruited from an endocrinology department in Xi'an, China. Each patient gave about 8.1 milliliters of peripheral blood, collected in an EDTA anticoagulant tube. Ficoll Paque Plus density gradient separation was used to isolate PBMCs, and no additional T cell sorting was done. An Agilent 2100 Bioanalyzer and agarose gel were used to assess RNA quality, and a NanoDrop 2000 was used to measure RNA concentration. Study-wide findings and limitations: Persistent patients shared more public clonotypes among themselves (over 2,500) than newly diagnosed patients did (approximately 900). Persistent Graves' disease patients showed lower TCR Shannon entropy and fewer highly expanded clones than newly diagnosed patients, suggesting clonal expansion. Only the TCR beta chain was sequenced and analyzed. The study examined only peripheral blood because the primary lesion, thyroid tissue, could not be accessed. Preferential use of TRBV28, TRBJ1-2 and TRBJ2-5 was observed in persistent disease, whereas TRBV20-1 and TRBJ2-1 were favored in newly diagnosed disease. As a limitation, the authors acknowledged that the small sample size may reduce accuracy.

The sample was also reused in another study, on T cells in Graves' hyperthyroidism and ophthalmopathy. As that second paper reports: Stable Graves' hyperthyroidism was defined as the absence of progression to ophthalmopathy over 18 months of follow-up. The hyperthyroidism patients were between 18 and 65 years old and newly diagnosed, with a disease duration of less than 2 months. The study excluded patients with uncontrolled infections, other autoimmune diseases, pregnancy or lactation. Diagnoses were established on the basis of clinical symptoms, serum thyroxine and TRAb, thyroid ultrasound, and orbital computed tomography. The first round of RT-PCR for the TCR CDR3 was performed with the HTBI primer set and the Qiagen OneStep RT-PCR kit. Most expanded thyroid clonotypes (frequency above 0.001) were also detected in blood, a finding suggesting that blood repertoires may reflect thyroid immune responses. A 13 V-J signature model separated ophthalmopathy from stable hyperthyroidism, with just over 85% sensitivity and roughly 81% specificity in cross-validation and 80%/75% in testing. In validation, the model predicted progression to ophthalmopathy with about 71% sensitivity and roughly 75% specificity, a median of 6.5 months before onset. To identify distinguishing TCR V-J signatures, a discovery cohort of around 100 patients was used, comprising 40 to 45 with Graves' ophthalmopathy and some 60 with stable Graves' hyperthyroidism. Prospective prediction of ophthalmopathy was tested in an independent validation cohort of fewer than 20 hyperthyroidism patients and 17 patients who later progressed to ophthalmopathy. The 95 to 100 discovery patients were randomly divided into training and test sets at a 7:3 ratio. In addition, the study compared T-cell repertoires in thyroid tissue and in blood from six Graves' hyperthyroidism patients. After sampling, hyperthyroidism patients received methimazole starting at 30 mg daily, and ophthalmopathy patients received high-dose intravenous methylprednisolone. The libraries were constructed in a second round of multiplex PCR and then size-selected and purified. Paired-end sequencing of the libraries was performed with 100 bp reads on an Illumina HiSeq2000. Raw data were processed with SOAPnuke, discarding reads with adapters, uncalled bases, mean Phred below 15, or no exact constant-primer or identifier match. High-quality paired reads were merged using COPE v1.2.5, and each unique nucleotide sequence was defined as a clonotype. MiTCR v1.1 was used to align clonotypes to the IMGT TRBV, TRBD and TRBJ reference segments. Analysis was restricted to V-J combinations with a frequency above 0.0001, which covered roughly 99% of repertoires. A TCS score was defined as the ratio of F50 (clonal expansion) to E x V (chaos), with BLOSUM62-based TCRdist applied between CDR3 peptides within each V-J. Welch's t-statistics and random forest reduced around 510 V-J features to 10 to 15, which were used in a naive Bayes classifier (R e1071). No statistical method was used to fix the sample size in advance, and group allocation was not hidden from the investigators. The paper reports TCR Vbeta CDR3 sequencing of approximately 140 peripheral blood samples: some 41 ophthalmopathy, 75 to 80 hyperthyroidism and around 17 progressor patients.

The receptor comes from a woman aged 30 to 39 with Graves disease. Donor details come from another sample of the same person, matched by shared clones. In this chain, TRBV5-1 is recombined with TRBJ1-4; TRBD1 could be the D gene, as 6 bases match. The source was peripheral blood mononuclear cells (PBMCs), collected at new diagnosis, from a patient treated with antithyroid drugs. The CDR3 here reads CASRPGQSGEKLFF. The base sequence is TGCGCCAGCAGGCCAGGACAGTCAGGAGAAAAACTGTTTTTT.